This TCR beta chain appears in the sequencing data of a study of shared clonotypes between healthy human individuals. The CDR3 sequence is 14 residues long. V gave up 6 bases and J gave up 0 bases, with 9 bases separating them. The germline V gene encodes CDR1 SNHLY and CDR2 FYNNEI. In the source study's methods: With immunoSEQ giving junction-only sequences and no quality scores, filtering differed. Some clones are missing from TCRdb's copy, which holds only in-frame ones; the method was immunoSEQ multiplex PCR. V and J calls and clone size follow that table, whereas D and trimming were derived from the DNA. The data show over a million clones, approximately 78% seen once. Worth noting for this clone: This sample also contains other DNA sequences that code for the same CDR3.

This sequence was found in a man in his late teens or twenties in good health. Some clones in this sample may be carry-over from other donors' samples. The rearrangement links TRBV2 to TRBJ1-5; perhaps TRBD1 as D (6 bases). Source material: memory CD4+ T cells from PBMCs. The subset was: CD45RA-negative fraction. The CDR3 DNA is TGTGCCAGCAGCAGGACAGATAGCAATCAGCCCCAGCATTTT. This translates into CASSRTDSNQPQHF.